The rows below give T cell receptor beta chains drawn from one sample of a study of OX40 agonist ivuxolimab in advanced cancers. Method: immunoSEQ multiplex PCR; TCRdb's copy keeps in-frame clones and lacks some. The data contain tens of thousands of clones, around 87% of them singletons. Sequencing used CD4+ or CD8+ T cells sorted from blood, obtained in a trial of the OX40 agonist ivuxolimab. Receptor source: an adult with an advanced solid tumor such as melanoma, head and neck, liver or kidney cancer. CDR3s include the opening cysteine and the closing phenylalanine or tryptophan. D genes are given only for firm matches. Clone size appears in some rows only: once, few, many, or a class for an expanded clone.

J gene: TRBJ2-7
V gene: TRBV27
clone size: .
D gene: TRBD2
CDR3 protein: CASSSRAAGETYEQYF
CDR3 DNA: TGTGCCAGCAGTTCGAGGGCGGCGGGAGAGACCTACGAGCAGTACTTC

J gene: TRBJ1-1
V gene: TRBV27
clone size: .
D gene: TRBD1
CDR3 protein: CASIRQGGITEAFF
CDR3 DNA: TGTGCCAGCATCCGACAGGGAGGCATCACTGAAGCTTTCTTT

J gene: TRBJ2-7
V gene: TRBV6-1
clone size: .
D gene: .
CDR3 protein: CASSDKEPYEQYF
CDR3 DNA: TGTGCCAGCAGTGACAAGGAGCCCTACGAGCAGTACTTC

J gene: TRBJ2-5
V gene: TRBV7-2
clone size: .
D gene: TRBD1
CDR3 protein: CASSVGQGVKETQYF
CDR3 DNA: TGTGCCAGCAGCGTCGGACAGGGGGTGAAAGAGACCCAGTACTTC

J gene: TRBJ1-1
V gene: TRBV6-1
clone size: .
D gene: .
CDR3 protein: CASKVTENTEAFF
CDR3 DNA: TGTGCCAGCAAAGTGACAGAGAACACTGAAGCTTTCTTT

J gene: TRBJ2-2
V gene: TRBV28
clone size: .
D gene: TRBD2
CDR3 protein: CASSSLAGANTGELFF
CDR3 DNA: TGTGCCAGCAGTTCTCTAGCGGGAGCGAACACCGGGGAGCTGTTTTTT

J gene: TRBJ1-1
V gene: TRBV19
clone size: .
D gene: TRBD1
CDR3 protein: CASRGDRGEAFF
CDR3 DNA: TGTGCCAGTAGAGGGGACAGGGGAGAAGCTTTCTTT

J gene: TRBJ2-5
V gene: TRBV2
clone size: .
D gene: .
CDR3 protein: CASRSPSGQETQYF
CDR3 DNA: TGTGCCAGCAGGTCGCCAAGCGGGCAAGAGACCCAGTACTTC

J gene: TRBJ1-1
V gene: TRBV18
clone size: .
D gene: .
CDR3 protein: CASSPANSLNTEAFF
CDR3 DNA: TGTGCCAGCTCACCGGCGAACAGCCTGAACACTGAAGCTTTCTTT

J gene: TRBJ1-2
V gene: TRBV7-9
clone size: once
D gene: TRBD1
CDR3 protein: CASRSRTGEEDGYTF
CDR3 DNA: TGTGCCAGCAGATCCCGGACAGGGGAAGAAGATGGCTACACCTTC

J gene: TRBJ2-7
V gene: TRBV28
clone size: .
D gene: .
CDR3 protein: CASSLVTSYEQYF
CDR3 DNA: TGTGCCAGCAGTTTAGTCACTTCCTACGAGCAGTACTTC

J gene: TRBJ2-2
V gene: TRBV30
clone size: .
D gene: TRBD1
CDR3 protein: CAWSVQGPNTGELFF
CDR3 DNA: TGTGCCTGGAGTGTACAGGGGCCGAACACCGGGGAGCTGTTTTTT

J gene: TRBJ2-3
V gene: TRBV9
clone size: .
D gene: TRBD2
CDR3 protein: CASSASGENTDTQYF
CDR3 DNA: TGTGCCAGCAGCGCTAGCGGGGAGAACACAGATACGCAGTATTTT

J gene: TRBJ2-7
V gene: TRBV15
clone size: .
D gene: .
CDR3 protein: CATSRDPNKEQYF
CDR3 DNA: TGTGCCACCAGCAGAGATCCTAACAAAGAGCAGTACTTC

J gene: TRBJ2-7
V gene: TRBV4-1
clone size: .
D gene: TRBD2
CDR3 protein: CASREMGGGPYEQYF
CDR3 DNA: TGCGCCAGCAGGGAAATGGGGGGAGGGCCTTACGAGCAGTACTTC

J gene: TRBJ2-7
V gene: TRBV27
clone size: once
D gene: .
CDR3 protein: CASSLYFGSSYEQYF
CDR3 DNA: TGTGCCAGCAGTTTATATTTTGGGAGCTCCTACGAGCAGTACTTC

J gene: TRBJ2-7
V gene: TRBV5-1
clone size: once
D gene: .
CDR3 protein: CASSLYYEQYF
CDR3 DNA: TGCGCCAGCAGCCTATACTACGAGCAGTACTTC

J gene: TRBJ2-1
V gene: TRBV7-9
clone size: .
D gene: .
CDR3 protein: CASSLGFSEQFF
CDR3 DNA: TGTGCCAGCAGCTTAGGGTTTAGTGAGCAGTTCTTC

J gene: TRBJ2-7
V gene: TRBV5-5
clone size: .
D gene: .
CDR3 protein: CASSLRGGAGTYEQYF
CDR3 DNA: TGTGCCAGCAGCCTCCGAGGGGGGGCTGGTACCTACGAGCAGTACTTC

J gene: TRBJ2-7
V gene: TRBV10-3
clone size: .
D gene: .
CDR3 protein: CAISGLDLSSYEQYF
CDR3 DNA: TGTGCCATCAGTGGACTAGATCTGAGCTCCTACGAGCAGTACTTC

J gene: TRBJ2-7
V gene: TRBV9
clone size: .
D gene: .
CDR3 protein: CASSSRSSYEQYF
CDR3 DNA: TGTGCCAGCAGCTCCCGGTCCTCCTACGAGCAGTACTTC

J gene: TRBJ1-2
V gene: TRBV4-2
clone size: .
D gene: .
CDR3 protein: CASSPLGYGYTF
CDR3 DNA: TGTGCCAGCAGCCCCTTGGGTTATGGCTACACCTTC

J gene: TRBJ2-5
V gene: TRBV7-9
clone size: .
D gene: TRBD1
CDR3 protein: CASSLKQGLHQETQYF
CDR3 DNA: TGTGCCAGCAGCTTGAAACAGGGGTTGCACCAAGAGACCCAGTACTTC

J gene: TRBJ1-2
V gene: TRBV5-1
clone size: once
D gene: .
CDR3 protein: CASSLEFAQGRYGYTF
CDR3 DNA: TGCGCCAGCAGCTTGGAATTTGCGCAGGGGAGGTATGGCTACACCTTC

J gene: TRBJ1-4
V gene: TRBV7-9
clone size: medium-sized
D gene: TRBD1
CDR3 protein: CASSGRDSPFEKLFF
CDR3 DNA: TGTGCCAGCAGCGGACGGGACAGCCCTTTTGAAAAACTGTTTTTT

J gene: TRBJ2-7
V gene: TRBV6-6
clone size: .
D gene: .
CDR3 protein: CASYPAYEQYF
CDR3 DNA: TGTGCCTCCTACCCTGCTTACGAGCAGTACTTC

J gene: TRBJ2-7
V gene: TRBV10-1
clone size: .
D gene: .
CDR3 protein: CASSESQTASYEQYF
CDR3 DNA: TGCGCCAGCAGTGAGTCCCAGACAGCCTCCTACGAGCAGTACTTC

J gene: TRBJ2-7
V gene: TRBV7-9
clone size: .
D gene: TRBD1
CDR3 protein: CASSLAGTDSYEQYF
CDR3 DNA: TGTGCCAGCAGCTTAGCCGGGACAGACTCCTACGAGCAGTACTTC

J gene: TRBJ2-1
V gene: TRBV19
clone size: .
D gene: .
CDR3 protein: CASSIDSDGGEQFF
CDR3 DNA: TGTGCCAGTAGTATAGATTCGGATGGCGGAGAGCAGTTCTTC

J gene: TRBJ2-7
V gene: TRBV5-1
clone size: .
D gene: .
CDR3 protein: CASSSGFFGGEQYF
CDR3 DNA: TGCGCCAGCAGCTCCGGGTTCTTCGGCGGGGAGCAGTACTTC

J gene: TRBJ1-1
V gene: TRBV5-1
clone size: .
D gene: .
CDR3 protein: CASSLDPDPMNTEAFF
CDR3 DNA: TGCGCCAGCAGCTTGGACCCGGACCCTATGAACACTGAAGCTTTCTTT

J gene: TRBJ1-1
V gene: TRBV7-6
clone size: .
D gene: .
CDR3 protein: CASSPYQGSTEAFF
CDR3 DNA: TGTGCCAGCAGCCCATATCAGGGAAGCACTGAAGCTTTCTTT

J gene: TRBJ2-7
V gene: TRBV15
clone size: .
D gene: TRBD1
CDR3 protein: CATSRNTGGGHEQYF
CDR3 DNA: TGTGCCACCAGCAGAAATACAGGGGGCGGCCACGAGCAGTACTTC

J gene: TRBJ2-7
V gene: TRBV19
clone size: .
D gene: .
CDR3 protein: CASSGSQGSEYEQYF
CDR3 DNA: TGTGCCAGTAGTGGATCACAGGGAAGCGAGTACGAGCAGTACTTC

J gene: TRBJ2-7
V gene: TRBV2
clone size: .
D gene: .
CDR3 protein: CASSYRTYEQYF
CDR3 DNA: TGTGCCAGCAGCTACCGGACCTACGAGCAGTACTTC

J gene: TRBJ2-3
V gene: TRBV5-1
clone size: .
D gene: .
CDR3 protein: CASSLEITGSGDTQYF
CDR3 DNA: TGCGCCAGCAGCTTGGAGATTACAGGGTCCGGGGATACGCAGTATTTT

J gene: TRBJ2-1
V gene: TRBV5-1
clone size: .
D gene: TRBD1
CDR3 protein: CASSLLQGELANEQFF
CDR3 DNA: TGCGCCAGCAGCTTGTTGCAGGGGGAGTTGGCCAATGAGCAGTTCTTC

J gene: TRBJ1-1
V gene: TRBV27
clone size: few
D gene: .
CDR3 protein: CASSPGVNTEAFF
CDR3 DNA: TGTGCCAGCAGTCCAGGTGTGAACACTGAAGCTTTCTTT

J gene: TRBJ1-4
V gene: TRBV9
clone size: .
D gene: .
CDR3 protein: CASSDSRGFNEKLFF
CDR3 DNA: TGTGCCAGCAGTGATTCCAGGGGATTTAATGAAAAACTGTTTTTT

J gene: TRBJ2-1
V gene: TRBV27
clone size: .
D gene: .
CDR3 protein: CASWGSYNEQFF
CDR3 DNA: TGTGCCAGCTGGGGGTCCTACAATGAGCAGTTCTTC

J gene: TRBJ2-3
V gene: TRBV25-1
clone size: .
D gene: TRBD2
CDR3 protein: CASSSGAGITDTQYF
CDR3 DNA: TGTGCCAGCAGCTCAGGAGCGGGAATCACAGATACGCAGTATTTT

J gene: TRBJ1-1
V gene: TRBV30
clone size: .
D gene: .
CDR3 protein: CAWKWLGVMNTEAFF
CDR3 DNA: TGTGCCTGGAAATGGTTGGGGGTCATGAACACTGAAGCTTTCTTT